This T cell receptor beta chain emerged from a study of cytomegalovirus exposure and HLA in healthy donors. In the study overall: A data release that came early held tens of millions of unique TCRs from HLA-typed donors.

Primers: 60 Vbeta forward and 13 Jbeta reverse. Original processing notes: An analysis that came later counted roughly 80 million unique TCR beta chains, around 12 million shared. Data came from immunoSEQ multiplex PCR; TCRdb stores just in-frame clones and leaves some out. V, J and clone size are taken as reported in that table, and D and trimming were inferred from the DNA itself. The data show about 180,000 clones, with 70% to 80% seen just once and about 1.5% held by the top ten. Whole-study findings and limits: The CMV antigen specificity of a few CMV-associated chains was confirmed through in vitro analysis.

As concerns this clone: Its antigen is unknown.

Looked up from germline, CDR1 is LGHNA and CDR2 is YNFKEQ. There are 15 residues in the CDR3. J lost 6 bases, V lost 3 bases, and 9 bases had no gene match. This chain joins TRBV4-2 and TRBJ2-7, with 9 bases identical to TRBD1. Sequencing used PBMCs. This clonotype was obtained from a man younger than 30 in good health and CMV-seronegative. Here the CDR3 DNA reads TGTGCCAGCAGCCAGAAGACAGGGGGAGAAGTCGAGCAGTACTTC. Its protein product is CASSQKTGGEVEQYF.